The 8 T cell receptor beta chains below were found in one sample sequenced in a study of CD8+CD57+ T cells in acquired aplastic anemia. Profiling of TCR beta VDJ combinations and CDR3 sequences used genomic DNA as template. TCRdb reprocessed the reads with MiXCR, giving one entry per CDR3 protein. The table lists around 180,000 distinct CDR3 sequences, 55% to 75% of them singletons. Input material: sorted CD4+, CD8+, or CD8+CD57+ T cells (not recorded which) from PBMCs. The origin of the receptors is a human donor in good health.

In this sample, this clonotype turned up once. This chain links TRBV24-1 with TRBJ1-1; 9 bases fit TRBD1. The CDR3 contains 16 residues. V shed 2 bases and J 4 bases; nucleotides not matched to a gene: 7. Germline V lookup: CDR1 KGHDR, CDR2 SFDVKD. The CDR3 here is CATSDSPGQGSTEAFF. The CDR3 coding sequence is TGTGCCACCAGTGATTCCCCGGGACAGGGATCCACTGAAGCTTTCTTT.

This clonotype came up a few times. This sequence joins TRBV7-6 and TRBJ2-5; 7 nucleotides match TRBD1. The CDR3 is 16 residues long. The J segment lost 5 bases and the V segment lost 1 base, leaving 10 bases of the junction unmatched. Germline-derived CDR1 and CDR2 are SGHVS and FNYEAQ. CDR3 sequence (DNA): TGTGCCAGCAGCTTAGGGGTTGACAGGGAGTCTGAGACCCAGTACTTC. Protein: CASSLGVDRESETQYF.

V is TRBV10-1 and J is TRBJ2-7, with D tentatively TRBD1 (6 bases). Trimming took 1 base from V and 5 from J, leaving 18 bases between them. The CDR3 is 16 residues long. Germline lookup yields CDR1 WNHNN and CDR2 SYGVQD (reference sequence). CDR3 protein: CASSEWAGTWINEQYF. The CDR3 DNA follows: TGCGCCAGCAGTGAGTGGGCAGGGACATGGATCAACGAGCAGTACTTC.

This chain connects TRBV5-1 to TRBJ2-7, with 12 positions matching TRBD1. This CDR3 has 13 amino acids. Germline V lookup: CDR1 SGHRS, CDR2 YFSETQ. The junction had 1 base not matched to a gene; V was cut back by 4 bases and J by 5 bases. This CDR3 is CASSRDRGHEQYF. The CDR3 coding sequence is TGCGCCAGCAGCAGGGACAGGGGGCACGAGCAGTACTTC.

The rearrangement uses TRBV20-1 and TRBJ1-2; a weak D match, TRBD1 (5 bases). The CDR3 extends over 16 amino acids. Germline CDR1 reads DFQATT; CDR2 reads SNEGSKA (reference sequence). The CDR3 DNA follows: TGCAGCCTGGTCCGACAGCGGATACGGGCTAACTATGGCTACACCTTC. Its protein product is CSLVRQRIRANYGYTF.

This clonotype showed up just once. The rearrangement joins TRBV7-8 to TRBJ2-7; D assignment may be TRBD1 or TRBD2 (6 bases each). Germline V gives CDR1 SGHVS, CDR2 FQNEAQ. V was cut by 5 bases and J by 0 bases, with 14 bases left in between. The CDR3 loop spans 15 amino acids. CDR3 protein: CASSQGRSSSYEQYF. The CDR3 bases are TGTGCCAGCAGCCAGGGGAGGTCTAGCTCCTACGAGCAGTACTTC.

The chain is built from TRBV20-1 and TRBJ1-5; D gene ambiguous. This CDR3 region has 12 residues. The V end lost 2 bases, the J end lost 3 bases, and 5 bases lay between the germline ends. From germline, CDR1 is DFQATT and CDR2 SNEGSKA (reference sequence). The CDR3 loop is CSARQPNQPQHF. CDR3 nucleotides: TGCAGTGCTAGACAGCCCAATCAGCCCCAGCATTTT.

The rearrangement joins TRBV7-2 to TRBJ2-7; unclear D gene. The germline CDR1 and CDR2 sequences are SGHTA and FQGNSA. Trimming left V 2 bases short and J 4 bases short, with 6 bases between. The CDR3 is 12 amino acids. In DNA form, the CDR3 reads TGTGCCAGCAGCTTACAACAGTACGAGCAGTACTTC. Protein product: CASSLQQYEQYF.